The entry that follows covers one T cell receptor beta chain sequence. An end of the junction does not agree with germline; a read error may underlie this. The authors built TCR beta libraries using iRepertoire HTBI primers and Arm-PCR of CDR3 regions. TCRdb re-analysed the multiplex PCR reads in MiXCR, keeping a single row per CDR3 protein. This table holds 400,000 to 500,000 distinct CDR3 sequences, about 15% found once. Time point of the sample: newly diagnosed GD, antithyroid drugs for less than 3 months. PBMC RNA served as the TCR library source. This specimen comes from a study of regulatory T cells in long-lasting Graves disease. This sample was also put to use in a study of T cells in Graves' hyperthyroidism and ophthalmopathy. As reported in that work: Graves' hyperthyroidism qualified as stable when ophthalmopathy did not progress within 18 months. With the HTBI primer set, the TCR CDR3 went through a first round of RT-PCR.

The receptor was derived from a young woman with Graves disease. The material sequenced was peripheral blood mononuclear cells (PBMCs), taken at new diagnosis, from a patient treated with antithyroid drugs.

The CDR3 coding sequence is TGTGCCAGCAGCGTAGCCCATAGCGGGGCGGGTTTTGGCTGCACCTTC. This encodes CASSVAHSGAGFGCTF. V usage is TRBV9 and J usage is TRBJ1-2; D possibly corresponds to TRBD1 (5 bases). Per the germline V gene, CDR1 is SGDLS and CDR2 is YYNGEE. The CDR3 contains 16 residues. The full variable domain, rest sourced from reference TRBV9 and TRBJ1-2, is DSGVTQTPKHLITATGQRVTLRCSPRSGDLSVYWYQQSLDQGLQFLIQYYNGEERAKGNILERFSAQQFPDLHSELNLSSLELGDSALYFCASSVAHSGAGFGCTFGSGTRLTVV.